This record covers a single T cell receptor beta chain. No antigen is known for it. CDR1 is DFQATT and CDR2 is SNEGSKA in the germline V gene (reference sequence). V was pared by 5 bases and J by 3 bases, with 7 bases between. CDR3 length: 11 amino acids. These data are taken from a study of STAT3 mutations in large granular lymphocyte leukemia. Whole-study context: Roughly half of the longitudinally sequenced T-LGLL patients carried detectable canonical activating STAT3 mutations.

The protocol was immunoSEQ multiplex PCR, while the TCRdb copy is restricted to in-frame clones and leaves out a portion. Altogether under 5,500 clones are present, 80% to 85% being singletons, with the ten largest covering about three quarters. Study observations and caveats: Every T-LGLL patient had at least one immunodominant TCRbeta clonotype.

The TCR was taken from a man in his forties with T-cell large granular lymphocyte leukemia. Some clones in this sample may be carry-over from other donors' samples. The material sequenced was peripheral blood mononuclear cells. The chain combines TRBV20-1 with TRBJ1-2; D remains ambiguous. CDR3 DNA sequence: TGCAGTGCTCTCAGTGACTATGGCTACACCTTC. This gives the protein CSALSDYGYTF.